This is a list of T cell receptor beta chains from one sample in a study of CD8 T cells in ankylosing spondylitis. From the 5' RACE reads, TCRdb called clonotypes with MiXCR, one entry per CDR3 protein. The data hold roughly 220,000 distinct CDR3 sequences, with 18% observed a single time. The sample taken for sequencing was blood, either unsorted or a sorted T cell fraction (not recorded which). The receptors were gathered from a male donor with ankylosing spondylitis. Both conserved end residues are part of each CDR3. A D gene is named only where the DNA matches it firmly. A row's size may be missing; if present it is once, few, many or a size class.

cdr3_length	d_call	clone_size	v_call	j_call	cdr3_aa	cdr3_nt
15	TRBD2	many	TRBV12-3/TRBV12-4	TRBJ2-1	CASSFGRASWNEQFF	TGTGCCAGCAGTTTCGGGAGGGCCTCCTGGAATGAGCAGTTCTTC
14	NA	few	TRBV10-3	TRBJ2-7	CAISDVTGAYEQYF	TGTGCCATCAGTGACGTTACTGGTGCCTACGAGCAGTACTTC
17	NA	NA	TRBV23-1	TRBJ2-5	CASSQSSRTPWRETQYF	TGCGCCAGCAGTCAATCATCCCGGACCCCTTGGAGGGAGACCCAGTACTTC
14	NA	NA	TRBV6-2/TRBV6-3	TRBJ2-7	CASSYGRTYTEQYF	TGTGCCAGCAGTTACGGGAGAACGTACACGGAGCAGTACTTC
16	TRBD2	few	TRBV27	TRBJ2-3	CASSSIIAGTTDTQYF	TGTGCCAGCAGCAGTATCATAGCGGGGACCACAGATACGCAGTATTTT
17	NA	few	TRBV4-1	TRBJ1-3	CASSHEGGYRAGNTIYF	TGCGCCAGCAGCCACGAGGGGGGCTACAGGGCTGGAAACACCATATATTTT
15	TRBD1	NA	TRBV20-1	TRBJ2-7	CSARDQGQGLHEQYF	TGCAGTGCTAGAGATCAGGGACAGGGTCTACACGAGCAGTACTTC
15	TRBD1	NA	TRBV27	TRBJ1-2	CASSPGTGFDYGYTF	TGTGCCAGCAGTCCGGGGACAGGGTTCGACTATGGCTACACCTTC
17	TRBD1	few	TRBV11-1	TRBJ1-2	CASSSGQREGNFYGYTF	TGTGCCAGCAGCTCGGGACAGCGAGAGGGGAACTTCTATGGCTACACCTTC
15	NA	few	TRBV14	TRBJ2-7	CASSPRDTGPYEQYF	TGTGCCAGCAGCCCAAGGGACACCGGGCCCTACGAGCAGTACTTC
16	NA	NA	TRBV12-3/TRBV12-4	TRBJ2-1	CASSLAEGLGDNEQFF	TGTGCCAGCAGTTTAGCGGAGGGTCTAGGAGACAATGAGCAGTTCTTC
15	NA	few	TRBV9	TRBJ2-3	CASSVDGEWADTQYF	TGTGCCAGCAGCGTAGACGGGGAATGGGCAGATACGCAGTATTTT
16	TRBD2	once	TRBV10-1	TRBJ2-3	CASSDPSGGYPDTQYF	TGCGCCAGCAGTGATCCCAGCGGGGGGTACCCGGATACGCAGTATTTT
14	NA	few	TRBV11-2	TRBJ2-5	CASSLYTGLETQYF	TGTGCCAGCAGCTTATACACAGGGTTGGAGACCCAGTACTTC
15	TRBD2	few	TRBV11-2	TRBJ2-7	CASSAPLAGAYEQYF	TGTGCCAGCAGCGCTCCACTAGCGGGAGCCTACGAGCAGTACTTC
15	TRBD1	few	TRBV7-6	TRBJ2-3	CASSYTGGATDTQYF	TGTGCCAGCAGCTACACAGGGGGCGCAACAGATACGCAGTATTTT
14	NA	many	TRBV20-1	TRBJ2-7	CSANRDISSYEQYF	TGCAGTGCTAACCGGGACATTTCTTCCTACGAGCAGTACTTC
12	TRBD1	few	TRBV12-3/TRBV12-4	TRBJ2-7	CASTQGNYEQYF	TGTGCCAGCACACAGGGGAACTACGAGCAGTACTTC
15	NA	NA	TRBV6-1	TRBJ2-1	CASSESAPSYNEQFF	TGTGCCAGCAGTGAATCTGCCCCCTCCTACAATGAGCAGTTCTTC
17	TRBD1	NA	TRBV11-1	TRBJ2-4	CASSLDGQGAVKNIQYF	TGTGCCAGCAGCTTAGACGGACAGGGGGCCGTAAAAAACATTCAGTACTTC
13	NA	few	TRBV4-1	TRBJ2-7	CASSQDGEYEQYF	TGCGCCAGCAGCCAAGATGGAGAGTACGAGCAGTACTTC
17	TRBD2	few	TRBV4-1	TRBJ2-5	CASSQELAGVGTETQYF	TGCGCCAGCAGCCAAGAATTAGCGGGGGTTGGTACGGAGACCCAGTACTTC
14	NA	NA	TRBV27	TRBJ2-3	CASSSRDNTDTQYF	TGTGCCAGCAGCTCCCGGGACAACACAGATACGCAGTATTTT
17	NA	few	TRBV3-1	TRBJ2-7	CASSPREGAPPTYEQYF	TGTGCCAGCAGCCCGCGCGAGGGAGCACCTCCAACCTACGAGCAGTACTTC
15	NA	many	TRBV5-1	TRBJ2-1	CASSLAGEVDNEQFF	TGCGCCAGCAGCTTGGCAGGGGAGGTGGACAATGAGCAGTTCTTC
20	TRBD1	few	TRBV4-1	TRBJ2-5	CASSQVLPGQGLLHQETQYF	TGCGCCAGCAGCCAAGTGCTACCGGGACAGGGACTACTACACCAAGAGACCCAGTACTTC
16	TRBD1	many	TRBV29-1	TRBJ1-4	CSVEVGQGAFDEKLFF	TGCAGCGTTGAGGTGGGACAGGGGGCTTTCGATGAAAAACTGTTTTTT
20	NA	NA	TRBV5-1	TRBJ2-4	CASSLASLQALILAKNIQYF	TGCGCCAGCAGCTTGGCGTCTCTCCAGGCCCTCATACTAGCCAAAAACATTCAGTACTTC
15	TRBD1	NA	TRBV6-5	TRBJ1-2	CASSYLTGEQDGYTF	TGTGCCAGCAGTTACCTGACAGGGGAACAGGATGGCTACACCTTC
15	TRBD1	NA	TRBV7-3	TRBJ1-1	CASSQGQGALTEAFF	TGTGCCAGCAGCCAGGGACAGGGGGCGCTTACTGAAGCTTTCTTT
14	NA	NA	TRBV5-6	TRBJ1-5	CASSLAQGNQPQHF	TGTGCCAGCAGCTTGGCGCAGGGCAATCAGCCCCAGCATTTT
15	NA	NA	TRBV12-3/TRBV12-4	TRBJ2-5	CASSSPGQLQETQYF	TGTGCCAGCAGTTCCCCCGGACAACTCCAAGAGACCCAGTACTTC
12	NA	NA	TRBV28	TRBJ1-5	CASSFINQPQHF	TGTGCCAGCAGTTTCATCAATCAGCCCCAGCATTTT
15	NA	many	TRBV12-3/TRBV12-4	TRBJ2-5	CACGGAGILQETQYF	TGTGCCTGCGGTGGAGCAGGGATACTGCAAGAGACCCAGTACTTC
13	NA	few	TRBV7-2	TRBJ2-7	CASSSWSGYEQYF	TGTGCCAGCAGCTCCTGGTCCGGCTACGAGCAGTACTTC
18	NA	NA	TRBV27	TRBJ2-1	CASNPIGFSGVSYNEQFF	TGTGCCAGCAACCCAATTGGCTTTAGTGGTGTATCCTACAATGAGCAGTTCTTC
11	NA	NA	TRBV11-2	TRBJ1-6	CASSSYSPLHF	TGTGCCAGCAGCTCCTATTCACCCCTCCACTTT
13	TRBD2	NA	TRBV7-9	TRBJ2-3	CASSPAGGDTQYF	TGTGCCAGCAGCCCGGCGGGAGGGGATACGCAGTATTTT
15	NA	few	TRBV27	TRBJ2-5	CASSQIPGDEETQYF	TGTGCCAGCAGTCAAATACCGGGAGACGAAGAGACCCAGTACTTC
11	NA	few	TRBV30	TRBJ2-1	CAWSEDYEQFF	TGTGCCTGGAGTGAGGACTATGAGCAGTTCTTC